This T cell receptor (beta chain) was found in a study of beta chain features in type 1 diabetes. Whole-study context: Healthy donors, compared against patients, showed similar age, gender and cell yields. Study-wide findings and caveats: More deletions and fewer insertions at VDJ junctions were found in patients with type 1 diabetes. A moderate, significant TCRB CDR3 shortening appeared in type 1 diabetes across four CD4+ subsets.

Isolated RNA was reverse transcribed in full, so expressed TCRB transcripts were sequenced. Using immunoSEQ multiplex PCR, the repertoire was profiled, and TCRdb retains in-frame clones only, with some absent. Altogether roughly 150,000 clones are present, approximately 8.8% being singletons, with the ten largest covering about 0.7%. The CDR3 totals 14 residues. The germline V gene has CDR1 GTSNPN and CDR2 SVGIG (reference sequence). Trimming at V came to 1 base and at J to 6 bases, leaving 7 bases not matched to a gene. A note on this clone: Its antigen is currently unknown.

The receptor comes from a woman in her 30s with type 1 diabetes. This sequence joins TRBV30 and TRBJ2-7, with 9 nucleotides matching TRBD2. Sequencing used central memory CD4+ T cells from blood. As DNA, the CDR3 is TGTGCCTGGAGTGGCTCCCTAGCGGGATTCGAGCAGTACTTC. Its translation is CAWSGSLAGFEQYF. Supplemented by reference TRBV30 and TRBJ2-7, the full variable domain reads SQTIHQWPATLVQPVGSPLSLECTVEGTSNPNLYWYRQAAGRGLQLLFYSVGIGQISSEVPQNLSASRPQDRQFILSSKKLLLSDSGFYLCAWSGSLAGFEQYFGPGTRLTVT.